Listed below are T cell receptor beta chains from one sample, sequenced in a study of T cell changes during pregnancy in multiple sclerosis. Repertoires were generated with immunoSEQ multiplex PCR, while TCRdb's copy carries only in-frame clones and drops some. The data contain some 80,000 clones, over 85% of them singletons. This material consisted of CD4+ T cells from peripheral blood mononuclear cells, taken after pregnancy. Source of these receptors: a female donor with multiple sclerosis, enrolled in a pregnancy study. CDR3s include the opening cysteine and the closing phenylalanine or tryptophan. Fields, in order: D gene, clone size, J gene, V gene, CDR3 DNA, CDR3 protein. The D gene is left open where the match is weak. Clone size is shown for a subset of rows, as once, few, many or a class of expanded clone.

D gene: -; clone size: -; J gene: TRBJ1-2; V gene: TRBV7-9; CDR3 DNA: TGTGCCAGCAGCCCCGACGGGGAAGCTAACTATGGCTACACCTTC; CDR3 protein: CASSPDGEANYGYTF
D gene: -; clone size: -; J gene: TRBJ1-1; V gene: TRBV7-2; CDR3 DNA: TGTGCCAGCAGCTTAAAGGCCAGGGCACACACTGAAGCTTTCTTT; CDR3 protein: CASSLKARAHTEAFF
D gene: -; clone size: -; J gene: TRBJ2-1; V gene: TRBV29-1; CDR3 DNA: TGCAGCGTTGGGAGGACCGACACCTACAATGAGCAGTTCTTC; CDR3 protein: CSVGRTDTYNEQFF
D gene: -; clone size: -; J gene: TRBJ2-3; V gene: TRBV5-1; CDR3 DNA: TGCGCCAGCAGCTTGGATGGGCTTGGCACAGATACGCAGTATTTT; CDR3 protein: CASSLDGLGTDTQYF
D gene: TRBD1; clone size: -; J gene: TRBJ2-7; V gene: TRBV6-5; CDR3 DNA: TGTGCCAGCAGTCTACGGGACAGGGCTTCCTACGAGCAGTACTTC; CDR3 protein: CASSLRDRASYEQYF
D gene: TRBD2; clone size: -; J gene: TRBJ2-3; V gene: TRBV6-4; CDR3 DNA: TGTGCCAGCAGTGACACCTTCGGACTAGCGGGAGGGGGACCAGATACGCAGTATTTT; CDR3 protein: CASSDTFGLAGGGPDTQYF
D gene: -; clone size: -; J gene: TRBJ1-5; V gene: TRBV6-1; CDR3 DNA: TGTGCCAGCAGTGAAGCTCAGAGCAATCAGCCCCAGCATTTT; CDR3 protein: CASSEAQSNQPQHF
D gene: -; clone size: -; J gene: TRBJ2-1; V gene: TRBV5-4; CDR3 DNA: TGTGCCAGCAGCTTCGAGCCGGGACATGTGGATGAGCAGTTCTTC; CDR3 protein: CASSFEPGHVDEQFF
D gene: TRBD2; clone size: -; J gene: TRBJ2-5; V gene: TRBV7-2; CDR3 DNA: TGTGCCAGCAGCTTACAATCTAGCGGGAGGAGCGGAGAGACCCAGTACTTC; CDR3 protein: CASSLQSSGRSGETQYF
D gene: TRBD2; clone size: -; J gene: TRBJ2-1; V gene: TRBV11-2; CDR3 DNA: TGTGCCAGCAGCTTAGATATTTGGCTAGCGGGAAGAGTCTCCTACAATGAGCAGTTCTTC; CDR3 protein: CASSLDIWLAGRVSYNEQFF
D gene: -; clone size: -; J gene: TRBJ2-3; V gene: TRBV13; CDR3 DNA: TGTGCCAGCGGGAGAACAGATACGCAGTATTTT; CDR3 protein: CASGRTDTQYF
D gene: TRBD1; clone size: -; J gene: TRBJ2-3; V gene: TRBV5-6; CDR3 DNA: TGTGCCAGCAGCCGGACAGGGTGGGATACGCAGTATTTT; CDR3 protein: CASSRTGWDTQYF
D gene: TRBD2; clone size: -; J gene: TRBJ2-7; V gene: TRBV7-2; CDR3 DNA: TGTGCCAGCAGCTTACCGGGACTAGCGGCCTCCTACGAGCAGTACTTC; CDR3 protein: CASSLPGLAASYEQYF
D gene: TRBD2; clone size: -; J gene: TRBJ2-7; V gene: TRBV6-5; CDR3 DNA: TGTGCCAGCAGTTACTCGTCCCCCCCCTTAGCGGGAGAGCAGTACTTC; CDR3 protein: CASSYSSPPLAGEQYF
D gene: -; clone size: -; J gene: TRBJ2-3; V gene: TRBV14; CDR3 DNA: TGTGCCAGCAGCCAAGATCGCTTAGATTCCACAGATACGCAGTATTTT; CDR3 protein: CASSQDRLDSTDTQYF
D gene: TRBD1; clone size: -; J gene: TRBJ1-5; V gene: TRBV6-5; CDR3 DNA: TGTGCCAGCAGTTCCCAGGGGACAGGGAATCAGCCCCAGCATTTT; CDR3 protein: CASSSQGTGNQPQHF
D gene: TRBD1; clone size: -; J gene: TRBJ1-1; V gene: TRBV28; CDR3 DNA: TGTGCCAGTCGGGACAGAGGTAAGATGAACACTGAAGCTTTCTTT; CDR3 protein: CASRDRGKMNTEAFF
D gene: TRBD1; clone size: -; J gene: TRBJ1-4; V gene: TRBV11-2; CDR3 DNA: TGTGCCAGCAGCTCCTCCGGGACAGGCCTTGAAAAACTGTTTTTT; CDR3 protein: CASSSSGTGLEKLFF
D gene: TRBD1; clone size: -; J gene: TRBJ1-4; V gene: TRBV28; CDR3 DNA: TGTGCCAGCAGTTTACGAGGGGGCGATGAAAAACTGTTTTTT; CDR3 protein: CASSLRGGDEKLFF
D gene: -; clone size: -; J gene: TRBJ2-3; V gene: TRBV28; CDR3 DNA: TGTGCCAGCAGTTTACCGGGATCCAGCACAGATACGCAGTATTTT; CDR3 protein: CASSLPGSSTDTQYF
D gene: TRBD2; clone size: -; J gene: TRBJ2-7; V gene: TRBV6-1; CDR3 DNA: TGTGCCAGCAGCGGACTAGTCTACGAGCAGTACTTC; CDR3 protein: CASSGLVYEQYF
D gene: -; clone size: -; J gene: TRBJ2-7; V gene: TRBV6-6; CDR3 DNA: TGTGCCAGCAGTTCCCTATACGAGCAGTACTTC; CDR3 protein: CASSSLYEQYF
D gene: -; clone size: -; J gene: TRBJ2-3; V gene: TRBV6-5; CDR3 DNA: TGTGCCAGCAGTTACGTAGGGGTGAGCACAGATACGCAGTATTTT; CDR3 protein: CASSYVGVSTDTQYF
D gene: TRBD1; clone size: once; J gene: TRBJ1-3; V gene: TRBV19; CDR3 DNA: TGTGCCAGTAGTATCCCGACAGGGCGAGCGTCTGGAAACACCATATATTTT; CDR3 protein: CASSIPTGRASGNTIYF
D gene: TRBD1; clone size: -; J gene: TRBJ2-7; V gene: TRBV7-2; CDR3 DNA: TGTGCCAGCAACCGGGACAGGGGATCCTACGAGCAGTACTTC; CDR3 protein: CASNRDRGSYEQYF
D gene: TRBD2; clone size: -; J gene: TRBJ2-2; V gene: TRBV7-2; CDR3 DNA: TGTGCCAGCAGCTTAGCCTCGGGACTAGCGGGCGGGGAGCTGTTTTTT; CDR3 protein: CASSLASGLAGGELFF
D gene: TRBD1; clone size: -; J gene: TRBJ2-1; V gene: TRBV19; CDR3 DNA: TGTGCCAGTAGCGCAGGGGGATCAGGTCGCTACAATGAGCAGTTCTTC; CDR3 protein: CASSAGGSGRYNEQFF
D gene: TRBD1; clone size: -; J gene: TRBJ1-1; V gene: TRBV29-1; CDR3 DNA: TGCAGCGGGCAGACAGGGGGGGCAACTGAAGCTTTCTTT; CDR3 protein: CSGQTGGATEAFF
D gene: TRBD1; clone size: -; J gene: TRBJ2-7; V gene: TRBV27; CDR3 DNA: TGTGCCAGCAGCCTCCACGGACAGGTGACATCCTACGAGCAGTACTTC; CDR3 protein: CASSLHGQVTSYEQYF
D gene: TRBD1; clone size: few; J gene: TRBJ2-1; V gene: TRBV5-8; CDR3 DNA: TGTGCCAGCAGCTCCGGGACAGGGGGCCAAACCTACAATGAGCAGTTCTTC; CDR3 protein: CASSSGTGGQTYNEQFF
D gene: TRBD2; clone size: -; J gene: TRBJ2-3; V gene: TRBV6-6; CDR3 DNA: TGTGCCAGCAGCCCCCAACTAGCGGGTAGCACAGATACGCAGTATTTT; CDR3 protein: CASSPQLAGSTDTQYF
D gene: TRBD1; clone size: -; J gene: TRBJ2-7; V gene: TRBV10-3; CDR3 DNA: TGTGCCATCAGTGGACGACAGGGGGCTTACGAGCAGTACTTC; CDR3 protein: CAISGRQGAYEQYF
D gene: TRBD2; clone size: once; J gene: TRBJ2-5; V gene: TRBV6-1; CDR3 DNA: TGTGCCAGCAGTGAATCCCTAGCGGGAGGGCGAGGGCAAGAGACCCAGTACTTC; CDR3 protein: CASSESLAGGRGQETQYF
D gene: TRBD1; clone size: once; J gene: TRBJ2-7; V gene: TRBV2; CDR3 DNA: TGTGCCAGCAGTGAAGCGGGCAGGGGGTTTCGCTCCGGCGAGCAGTACTTC; CDR3 protein: CASSEAGRGFRSGEQYF
D gene: -; clone size: -; J gene: TRBJ2-5; V gene: TRBV6-5; CDR3 DNA: TGTGCCAGCAGTTACGGATCTAGCTGGATGGAGTACTTC; CDR3 protein: CASSYGSSWMEYF
D gene: -; clone size: -; J gene: TRBJ2-2; V gene: TRBV7-2; CDR3 DNA: TGTGCCAGCAGCTTAGTTAGGGGTACCGGGGAGCTGTTTTTT; CDR3 protein: CASSLVRGTGELFF
D gene: -; clone size: -; J gene: TRBJ2-2; V gene: TRBV7-9; CDR3 DNA: TGTGCCAGCAGCTTACAGGGGCTATTCACCGGGGAGCTGTTTTTT; CDR3 protein: CASSLQGLFTGELFF
D gene: TRBD1; clone size: -; J gene: TRBJ2-7; V gene: TRBV5-8; CDR3 DNA: TGTGCCAGCAGCAGGCAGACAGGGAACTTCTACGAGCAGTACTTC; CDR3 protein: CASSRQTGNFYEQYF
D gene: TRBD2; clone size: -; J gene: TRBJ2-1; V gene: TRBV7-2; CDR3 DNA: TGTGCCAGCAGCTTACGTACTAGCGGAGGCTACAATGAGCAGTTCTTC; CDR3 protein: CASSLRTSGGYNEQFF
D gene: -; clone size: -; J gene: TRBJ2-7; V gene: TRBV7-6; CDR3 DNA: TGTGCCAGCAGCCCAGGACTGGGGACCTACGAGCAGTACTTC; CDR3 protein: CASSPGLGTYEQYF
D gene: -; clone size: -; J gene: TRBJ2-7; V gene: TRBV28; CDR3 DNA: TGTGCCAGCAGTTTAGTGGGGGGTTGGGAAGTCGCCTACGAGCAGTACTTC; CDR3 protein: CASSLVGGWEVAYEQYF
D gene: -; clone size: -; J gene: TRBJ1-2; V gene: TRBV15; CDR3 DNA: TGTGCCACCAGCAGCCAAACAGGGATAGGCTACACCTTC; CDR3 protein: CATSSQTGIGYTF
D gene: TRBD1; clone size: -; J gene: TRBJ1-2; V gene: TRBV5-1; CDR3 DNA: TGCGCCAGCAGCTTGGAGGGGACAGGGCAGCCTTCCTTC; CDR3 protein: CASSLEGTGQPSF
D gene: -; clone size: -; J gene: TRBJ2-5; V gene: TRBV28; CDR3 DNA: TGTGCCAGCAGTCCCGGTAGACAAGAGACCCAGTACTTC; CDR3 protein: CASSPGRQETQYF
D gene: -; clone size: -; J gene: TRBJ2-7; V gene: TRBV20-1; CDR3 DNA: TGCAGTGCTAGAGATCTTGTCGAGCAGTACTTC; CDR3 protein: CSARDLVEQYF
D gene: -; clone size: -; J gene: TRBJ1-5; V gene: TRBV7-2; CDR3 DNA: TGTGCCAGCAGCTTAGACCCAGGGAAAGGGCAGCCCCAGCATTTT; CDR3 protein: CASSLDPGKGQPQHF
D gene: -; clone size: -; J gene: TRBJ1-4; V gene: TRBV29-1; CDR3 DNA: TGCAGCGTTCGACCTACTTCAGGAAAACTGTTTTTT; CDR3 protein: CSVRPTSGKLFF